The rows below give T cell receptor beta chains drawn from one sample of a study of CD8+ T cells in alopecia areata. The table came from immunoSEQ multiplex PCR; TCRdb's copy has only in-frame clones and leaves some out. The sample lists a few hundred thousand clones, about two fifths occurring once. Sample: CD4+ T cells sorted from blood, taken between weeks 30 and 35, from a patient treated with tofacitinib. The origin of the receptors is a human donor with alopecia areata. Both conserved end residues are part of each CDR3. The D gene is left open where the match is weak. Only part of the rows carry a size: once, few, many, or a class if the clone is expanded.

TRBD1	TRBJ1-2	TRBV29-1	few	TGCAGCGTCGAGGACAGGGTTTATGGCTACACCTTC	CSVEDRVYGYTF
-	TRBJ2-3	TRBV7-9	-	TGTGCCAGCTTACTCGGGGTGAGCACAGATACGCAGTATTTT	CASLLGVSTDTQYF
TRBD2	TRBJ2-1	TRBV5-6	-	TGTGCCAGCAGCCTGCGACTAGCTAATGAGCAGTTCTTC	CASSLRLANEQFF
-	TRBJ2-3	TRBV2	few	TGTGCCAGCAGTCGACAGGTCGGGTACGATACGCAGTATTTT	CASSRQVGYDTQYF
-	TRBJ2-1	TRBV15	-	TGTGCCACTAGTATCCTCCCCGGGCAGATCTACAATGAGCAGTTCTTC	CATSILPGQIYNEQFF
TRBD1	TRBJ2-7	TRBV6-5	-	TGTGCCAGCAGTTACGAGTACAGGGGGAACTACGAGCAGTACTTC	CASSYEYRGNYEQYF
TRBD2	TRBJ2-1	TRBV29-1	-	TGCAGCGTTGAGTTGGTTATTAGCGGGGGTGAGCAGTTCTTC	CSVELVISGGEQFF
TRBD1	TRBJ2-1	TRBV5-1	few	TGCGCCAGCAGCTTGGACAGGGGTACCTACAATGAGCAGTTCTTC	CASSLDRGTYNEQFF
TRBD1	TRBJ2-5	TRBV7-8	few	TGTGCCAGCAGCATCCGGGACAGGGTAATTCAAGAGACCCAGTACTTC	CASSIRDRVIQETQYF
-	TRBJ1-2	TRBV10-3	few	TGTGCCATCAGTCGGGATTTCAGCTATGGCTACACCTTC	CAISRDFSYGYTF
-	TRBJ1-1	TRBV18	-	TGTGCCAGCTCACCAGGACAGAACACTGAAGCTTTCTTT	CASSPGQNTEAFF
-	TRBJ1-5	TRBV10-3	-	TGTGCCATCAGTGAGCAGGGTCGGGATCAGCCCCAGCATTTT	CAISEQGRDQPQHF
TRBD1	TRBJ2-7	TRBV5-1	-	TGCGCCAGCAGCAGGACAGGGGGCTACGCCTACGAGCAGTACTTC	CASSRTGGYAYEQYF
-	TRBJ1-1	TRBV21-1	few	TGTGCCAGCAGCAAAGTAAGGGACCCTACTGAAGCTTTCTTT	CASSKVRDPTEAFF
-	TRBJ1-4	TRBV7-9	-	TGTGCCAGCACCCCCCGGGCCTCTGGGGAAAAACTGTTTTTT	CASTPRASGEKLFF
-	TRBJ2-3	TRBV11-2	-	TGTGCCAGCAGCGCCCGGCAACCGAGCACAGATACGCAGTATTTT	CASSARQPSTDTQYF
TRBD1	TRBJ1-2	TRBV6-5	few	TGTGCCAGCAGTACCCCGGGACAGGGATATGGCTACACCTTC	CASSTPGQGYGYTF
TRBD2	TRBJ2-1	TRBV30	few	TGTGCCTCTTCATCTAGCGGGGGCTACAATGAGCAGTTCTTC	CASSSSGGYNEQFF
-	TRBJ2-7	TRBV5-1	few	TGCGCCAGCAGCGATAACAGTTACGAGCAGTACTTC	CASSDNSYEQYF
-	TRBJ1-5	TRBV7-9	-	TGTGCCAGCAGCTTAGTCGGTCAGCCCCAGCATTTT	CASSLVGQPQHF
-	TRBJ2-3	TRBV6-5	-	TGTGCCAGCAGTCCGGACAGCCTCCGCACAGATACGCAGTATTTT	CASSPDSLRTDTQYF
TRBD2	TRBJ2-3	TRBV7-3	-	TGTGCCAGCAGCTTACGCGGGAGGGCTAGCACAGATACGCAGTATTTT	CASSLRGRASTDTQYF
-	TRBJ2-1	TRBV6-6	-	TGTGCCAGCATCAAGGAGGGCTCCTACAATGAGCAGTTCTTC	CASIKEGSYNEQFF
TRBD1	TRBJ1-2	TRBV9	few	TGTGCCAGCAGCATTGACAGGGACTATGGCTACACCTTC	CASSIDRDYGYTF
-	TRBJ2-2	TRBV5-6	-	TGTGCCAGCAGCTTCGGGTTCACTGGGGAGCTGTTTTTT	CASSFGFTGELFF
TRBD1	TRBJ2-7	TRBV7-9	-	TGTGCCAGCAGCTCACCGACAGGGGGCTTGTCTGAGGAGCAGTACTTC	CASSSPTGGLSEEQYF
TRBD1	TRBJ2-7	TRBV6-5	-	TGTGCCAGCAGACTGGATTCGACAGGGGGCTACGAGCAGTACTTC	CASRLDSTGGYEQYF
TRBD1	TRBJ1-5	TRBV6-1	-	TGTGCCAGCAGTGCCGGGACAGGCCTTAGCAATCAGCCCCAGCATTTT	CASSAGTGLSNQPQHF
TRBD1	TRBJ2-2	TRBV6-5	once	TGTGCCAGCAGGCTGGGACAGGGGGGAACCGGGGAGCTGTTTTTT	CASRLGQGGTGELFF
-	TRBJ1-1	TRBV5-1	-	TGCGCCAGCAGCTTGGGAGGCAGGGCCGACACTGAAGCTTTCTTT	CASSLGGRADTEAFF